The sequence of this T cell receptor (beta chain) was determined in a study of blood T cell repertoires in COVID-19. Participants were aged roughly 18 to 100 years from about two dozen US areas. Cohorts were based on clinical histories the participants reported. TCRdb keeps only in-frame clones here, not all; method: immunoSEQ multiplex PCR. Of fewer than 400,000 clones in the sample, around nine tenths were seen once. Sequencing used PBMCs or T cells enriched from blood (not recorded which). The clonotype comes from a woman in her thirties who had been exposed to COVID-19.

In DNA, the CDR3 is TGCGCCAGCAGCTGGTACAGGGGAACTAATGAAAAACTGTTTTTT. Protein sequence: CASSWYRGTNEKLFF. This sequence joins TRBV5-1 and TRBJ1-4; 7 bases are a match to TRBD1. From germline, CDR1 is SGHRS and CDR2 YFSETQ. The ends lost 3 bases at V and 1 base at J; junction bases unmatched: 3. The CDR3 is 15 amino acids.